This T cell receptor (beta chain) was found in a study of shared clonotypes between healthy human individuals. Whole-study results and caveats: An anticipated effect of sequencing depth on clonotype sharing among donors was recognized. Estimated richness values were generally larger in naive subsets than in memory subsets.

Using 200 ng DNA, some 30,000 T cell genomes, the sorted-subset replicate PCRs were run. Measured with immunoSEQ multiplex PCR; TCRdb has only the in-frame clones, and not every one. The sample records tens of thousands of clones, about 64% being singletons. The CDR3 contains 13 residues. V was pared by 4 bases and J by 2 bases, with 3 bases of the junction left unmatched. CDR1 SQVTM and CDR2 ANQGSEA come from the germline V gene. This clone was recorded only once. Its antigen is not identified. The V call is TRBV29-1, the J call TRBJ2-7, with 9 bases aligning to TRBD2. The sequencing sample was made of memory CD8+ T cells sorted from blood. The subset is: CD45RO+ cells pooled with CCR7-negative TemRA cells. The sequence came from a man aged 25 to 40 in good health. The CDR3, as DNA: TGCAGCGTTGTGTCTAGCGGGGCCTACGAGCAGTACTTC. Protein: CSVVSSGAYEQYF.